This TCR beta chain was retrieved from a study of blood T cell repertoires in COVID-19. The wider study: Spain, Italy and the United States supplied samples that represented acute and convalescent COVID-19. From T cells, B-cell-depleted T cells, or PBMCs came the material, which was cDNA or gDNA.

How the authors handled the data: Estimated nucleated cell counts came from reference gene primer amplification. Profiling relied on immunoSEQ multiplex PCR, and the TCRdb table lists in-frame clones only, not all of them. V, J and clone size derive from that table, while D and trimming were established from the DNA sequence. Of 190,000 or so clones listed, approximately 87% are singletons. Looked up from germline, CDR1 is SGHRS and CDR2 is YFSETQ. The CDR3 spans 14 residues. The V and J ends lost 3 bases and 4 bases respectively, with 13 bases between them. The chain joins TRBV5-1 to TRBJ1-1, with D possibly matching TRBD1 (6 bases). The sequence was collected from a woman aged 18-29 years who had recovered from COVID-19. The sample comprised peripheral blood. The CDR3 DNA follows: TGCGCCAGCAGCTCCTCTATAGGGGGCACTGAAGCTTTCTTT. It codes for CASSSSIGGTEAFF.